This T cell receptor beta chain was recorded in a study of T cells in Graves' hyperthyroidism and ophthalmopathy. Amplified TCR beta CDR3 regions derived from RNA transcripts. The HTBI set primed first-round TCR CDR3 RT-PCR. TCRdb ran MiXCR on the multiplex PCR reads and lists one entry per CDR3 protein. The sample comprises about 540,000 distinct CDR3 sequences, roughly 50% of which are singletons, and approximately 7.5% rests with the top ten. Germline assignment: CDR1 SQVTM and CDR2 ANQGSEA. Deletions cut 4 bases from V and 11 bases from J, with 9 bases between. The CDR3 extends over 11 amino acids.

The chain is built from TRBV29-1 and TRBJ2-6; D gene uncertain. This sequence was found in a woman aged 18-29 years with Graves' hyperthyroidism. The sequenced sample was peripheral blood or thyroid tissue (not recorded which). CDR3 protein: CSVGLAYVLTF. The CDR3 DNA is TGCAGCGTTGGACTCGCCTACGTCCTGACTTTC.